A single sample gave rise to the 18 T cell receptor beta chains below, sequenced in a study of regulatory T cells in long-lasting Graves disease. Arm-PCR with iRepertoire HTBI primers amplified the CDR3 regions for these TCR beta libraries. TCRdb analysed the multiplex PCR reads with MiXCR anew, one entry per CDR3 protein. Of approximately 560,000 distinct CDR3 sequences listed, around 15% are singletons. The time point is: newly diagnosed GD, antithyroid drugs for less than 3 months. RNA from PBMCs was the source of the TCR library. The same sample was also studied in work on T cells in Graves' hyperthyroidism and ophthalmopathy.

Sequenced here: peripheral blood mononuclear cells (PBMCs), sampled at new diagnosis, from a patient treated with antithyroid drugs. The receptors stem from a man between 18 and 29 years old with Graves disease.

This clonotype was recorded at least ten times. J is TRBJ2-7 and V is TRBV3-1; D may correspond to TRBD1 or TRBD2 (5 bases each). Germline V CDR1 and CDR2: LGHDT, YNNKEL (reference sequence). CDR3 length: 14 residues. V lost 4 bases, J lost 5 bases, and 15 bases lay in between. The CDR3 protein is CASSRGLTGDEQYF. The CDR3 DNA reads TGTGCCAGCAGCCGGGGGTTAACTGGGGACGAGCAGTACTTC.

This clonotype was recorded many times. The chain combines TRBV28 with TRBJ2-3, with 7 bases aligning to TRBD2. The CDR3 covers 15 residues. CDR1 is MDHEN and CDR2 is SYDVKM in the germline V gene. Trimming took 3 bases from V and 7 from J; bases not matched to a gene: 10. The CDR3 DNA reads TGTGCCAGCAGTTTCGCGGGAGAGTCCTCCTATACGCAGTATTTT. This translates into CASSFAGESSYTQYF.

The chain joins TRBV27 to TRBJ2-2; 8 bases fit TRBD2. With V trimmed by 6 bases and J by 6 bases, 6 bases remained unmatched. Germline CDR1 is MNHEY and CDR2 is SMNVEV (reference sequence). This CDR3 contains 14 residues. CDR3 in amino acids: CASRPGLVPGELFF. CDR3 sequence (DNA): TGTGCCAGCAGACCGGGACTAGTCCCCGGGGAGCTGTTTTTT.

The table lists this clonotype with a few counts. The rearrangement uses TRBV24-1 and TRBJ1-5; D ambiguous. Between the trimmed V and J ends, which lost 3 bases and 9 bases, there was a span of 8 bases. The CDR3 covers 12 residues. The germline gives CDR1 KGHDR, CDR2 SFDVKD. DNA for the CDR3: TGTGCCACCAGTGATCCATTGGGGCCCCAGCATTTT. The encoded protein is CATSDPLGPQHF.

In regard to this clonotype: Because the CDR3 is missing its conserved closing phenylalanine or tryptophan, this is likely a read error. It is unclear where the CDR3 begins or ends on the DNA, so no DNA is shown, and the CDR3 is as TCRdb lists it. This sequence joins TRBV28 and TRBJ2-1. Germline V lookup: CDR1 MDHEN, CDR2 SYDVKM. The CDR3 numbers 9 amino acids, ends counted. CDR3 sequence reads: CASSLAELL.

This clonotype was seen at least ten times. The CDR3 bases are TGTGCCAGCAGCTTAGCCCCGACAGAAACCATCACAGATACGCAGTATTTT. Its translation: CASSLAPTETITDTQYF. The gene calls are TRBV7-2 and TRBJ2-3; D may be TRBD1 (5 bases). Germline assignment: CDR1 SGHTA and CDR2 FQGNSA. The CDR3 sequence is 17 residues long. V was pared by 0 bases and J by 2 bases, with 15 bases between.

This clonotype has ten or more counts. The chain carries TRBV28 and TRBJ1-1, with no clear D. Between the trimmed V and J ends, which lost 4 bases and 0 bases, there was a span of 9 bases. The CDR3 runs to 14 residues. The germline gives CDR1 MDHEN, CDR2 SYDVKM. The CDR3 bases are TGTGCCAGCAGTTCATACGGTTTGAACACTGAAGCTTTCTTT. Its protein is CASSSYGLNTEAFF.

This clonotype was counted ten times or more. The chain employs TRBV5-1 and TRBJ2-3, with D perhaps TRBD2 (6 bases). The CDR3 is 16 residues long. Germline V gene sequence: CDR1 SGHRS, CDR2 YFSETQ. V dropped 1 base and J dropped 2 bases, with 14 bases sitting between them. CDR3 nucleotide sequence: TGCGCCAGCAGCTTGTTCACTAGCAGATACACAGATACGCAGTATTTT. This gives the protein CASSLFTSRYTDTQYF.

The chain uses TRBV28 and TRBJ2-2; the D is unclear. The CDR3 is 11 amino acids. The germline gives CDR1 MDHEN, CDR2 SYDVKM. CDR3 sequence: CGASGTGELFF. The CDR3 DNA reads as TGTGGGGCGAGTGGCACCGGGGAGCTGTTTTTT.

This clonotype was observed many times. This chain uses TRBV28 with TRBJ2-1; possible D gene TRBD2, 6 bases. The ends were cut back, 5 bases at V and 1 base at J, with 15 bases in the middle. This CDR3 contains 16 residues. The germline V gene has CDR1 MDHEN and CDR2 SYDVKM. The CDR3 DNA follows: TGTGCCAGCAGTCCCCCTGGACGGGGGTCCTACAATGAGCAGTTCTTC. It encodes CASSPPGRGSYNEQFF.

This clonotype has a handful of counts. The rearrangement links TRBV20-1 to TRBJ1-5; D might be TRBD1 (6 bases). Germline V gene sequence: CDR1 DFQATT, CDR2 SNEGSKA (reference sequence). The CDR3 is 14 residues long. With 3 bases removed from V and 7 bases from J, the gap between germline ends came to 16 bases. The CDR3 loop reads CSARDDRPPQPQHF. The CDR3 DNA follows: TGCAGTGCTAGGGACGACAGGCCTCCCCAGCCCCAGCATTTT.

Ten or more counts support this clonotype. V gene TRBV11-2 combines with J gene TRBJ2-1; 9 nucleotides align to TRBD2. The germline V gene has CDR1 SGHAT and CDR2 FQNNGV. The ends lost 4 bases at V and 3 bases at J; junction bases unmatched: 7. The CDR3 length is 16 residues. The CDR3 bases are TGTGCCAGCAGCTGGAGGACTAGCGTCCTCTACAATGAGCAGTTCTTC. It is translated as CASSWRTSVLYNEQFF.

In its sample, this clonotype was seen a few times. The chain has TRBV6-2 or TRBV6-3 and TRBJ2-3, with TRBD1 matching 10 bases. This CDR3 is 14 amino acids long. Germline assignment: CDR1 MNHEY and CDR2 SVGEGT. V trimming: 9 bases; J trimming: 5 bases; junction bases outside the gene matches: 8. The CDR3 here is CASPGTGAGDTQYF. DNA for the CDR3: TGTGCCAGTCCCGGGACAGGGGCTGGAGATACGCAGTATTTT.

This clonotype was detected many times. This chain links TRBV13 with TRBJ1-2; D is possibly TRBD1 (6 bases). This CDR3 region has 16 residues. The ends were cut back, 1 base at V and 2 bases at J, with 14 bases in the middle. The V gene's germline CDR1 is PRHDT and CDR2 FYEKMQ (reference sequence). Here the CDR3 DNA reads TGTGCCAGCAGCTTAGAGAAGGGGGGGATCAACTATGGCTACACCTTC. This encodes CASSLEKGGINYGYTF.

The chain joins TRBV20-1 to TRBJ2-6; possibly TRBD2 for D (5 bases). CDR3 length: 15 amino acids. Trimming removed 6 bases at V and 1 base at J, with 13 bases between. CDR1 DFQATT and CDR2 SNEGSKA come from the germline V gene (reference sequence). The CDR3 DNA follows: TGCAGTGCGATCGGGATGGGGTCTGGGGCCAACGTCCTGACTTTC. Amino acids: CSAIGMGSGANVLTF.

This clonotype was seen many times. The rearrangement links TRBV2 to TRBJ1-1, with TRBD1 as a possible D gene (5 bases). CDR1 is SNHLY and CDR2 is FYNNEI in the germline V gene. The V end was cut by 2 bases, the J end by 6 bases, with 16 bases between. The CDR3 extends over 15 amino acids. CDR3 region: CASSEKQGPVPEAFF. The CDR3 DNA is TGTGCCAGCAGTGAAAAGCAGGGCCCCGTCCCTGAAGCTTTCTTT. The whole variable domain, filled in from reference TRBV2 and TRBJ1-1, reads EPEVTQTPSHQVTQMGQEVILRCVPISNHLYFYWYRQILGQKVEFLVSFYNNEISEKSEIFDDQFSVERPDGSNFTLKIRSTKLEDSAMYFCASSEKQGPVPEAFFGQGTRLTVV.

This clonotype was recorded a few times. CDR3 amino acids: CASSDLSRQGLPEQFF. The DNA of the CDR3 is TGCGCCAGCAGTGACCTATCGAGACAGGGACTCCCTGAGCAGTTCTTC. The V and J genes are TRBV10-2 and TRBJ2-1, with a weak D call TRBD1 (7 bases). Per germline, CDR1 WSHSY and CDR2 SAAADI. The CDR3 runs to 16 residues. The V end was cut by 3 bases, the J end by 9 bases, with 21 bases between.

This clonotype appeared many times. The CDR3 reads CASSEGGYEQYF. CDR3 bases: TGTGCCAGCAGCGAGGGGGGCTACGAGCAGTACTTC. The genes are TRBV9 and TRBJ2-7, with D perhaps being TRBD1 or TRBD2 (6 bases each). Germline assignment: CDR1 SGDLS and CDR2 YYNGEE. The CDR3 totals 12 residues. Deletions cut 3 bases from V and 3 bases from J, with 7 bases between.